This T cell receptor (beta chain) was observed in a study of blood T cell repertoires in COVID-19 (dated by TCRdb to 2020 to 2021). Regarding the complete study: The collaborator samples originated in the United States, Italy and Spain and spanned the acute and convalescent phases of COVID-19. The material from the prospective study consisted of cDNA or gDNA derived from T cells, B-cell-depleted T cells, or PBMCs. Subjects who had been exposed to COVID-19, were actively infected with it, or had recovered from it provided the deeply sampled blood TCRbeta repertoires that made up the dataset. A freely available public database, intended as a resource for researchers studying the immune response to SARS-CoV-2, is where the repertoires were released. Samples were obtained from the ongoing ImmuneRACE study (first 160 participants) and from 1,254 subjects provided by 6 global collaborators. Nearly every sample came with metadata listing a de-identified subject ID, COVID-19 status, age in years and sex. HLA class I and class II types, where available, came from metadata supplied by the sample provider rather than from assay-based typing. General study outcomes and caveats: The quantity of clinical and demographic metadata differed by source and by participant and was supplied without curation.

V trim: 0 bases; J trim: 0 bases; unmatched bases: 1. From a lookup of the germline V gene, CDR1 and CDR2 are MNHNS and SASEGT. The CDR3 contains 16 residues, cysteine and phenylalanine counted. The DNA shown is the 48-base CDR3, in frame from base 1. Details on this clone: Its antigen is unknown. Base qualities are not provided; no much larger clone lies one nucleotide away.

TCRbeta CDR3 regions were amplified from genomic DNA using the immunoSEQ Assay, a bias-controlled multiplex PCR. The authors' analysis ran thus. The number of nucleated cells in each sample was estimated from the amplification of reference gene primers within the assay. To quantify the absolute abundance of each unique TCRbeta CDR3 rearrangement, sequence reads were collapsed and filtered. For each sample, productive Simpson clonality was calculated by taking the square root of Simpson's diversity index across productive rearrangements. What TCRdb holds here is the immuneACCESS table cut down to in-frame rearrangements. Part of the clones is not present; checked against another copy, under half of the missing clones reflect an unresolved V gene, and the others are unexplained. V and J calls and clone size come straight from that table; D and trimming were deduced from the DNA. The sample table lists 160,000 or so clones, 80% to 90% of them with a count of one. In total, the top ten clones hold approximately 9.7% of the sample.

Whole blood was collected in K2EDTA tubes by collaborating institutions according to the institutions' own protocols. For TCRbeta analysis, collaborators shipped samples in one of three forms: frozen whole blood, isolated PBMCs, or DNA extracted from either of those sample types. The clonotype comes from a woman aged 50 to 60 with acute or convalescent COVID-19. The sequenced material came from peripheral blood. The chain employs TRBV6-1 and TRBJ2-1, and TRBD2 matches 8 of the central bases. The CDR3 sequence is CASSEAAGDSYNEQFF. The sequence in DNA is TGTGCCAGCAGTGAAGCAGCGGGGGACTCCTACAATGAGCAGTTCTTC.